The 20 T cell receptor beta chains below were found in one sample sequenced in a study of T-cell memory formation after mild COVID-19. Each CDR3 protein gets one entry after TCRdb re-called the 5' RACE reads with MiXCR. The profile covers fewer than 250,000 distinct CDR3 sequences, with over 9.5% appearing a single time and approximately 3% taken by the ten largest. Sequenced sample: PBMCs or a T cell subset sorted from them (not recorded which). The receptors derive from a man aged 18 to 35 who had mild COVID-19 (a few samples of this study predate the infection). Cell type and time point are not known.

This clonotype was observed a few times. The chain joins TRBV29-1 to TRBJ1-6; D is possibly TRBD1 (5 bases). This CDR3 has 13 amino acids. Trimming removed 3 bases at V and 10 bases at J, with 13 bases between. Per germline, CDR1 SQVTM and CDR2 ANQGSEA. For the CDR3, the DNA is TGCAGCGTTGACCTCGGGGCTGGCTCACCCCTCCACTTT. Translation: CSVDLGAGSPLHF.

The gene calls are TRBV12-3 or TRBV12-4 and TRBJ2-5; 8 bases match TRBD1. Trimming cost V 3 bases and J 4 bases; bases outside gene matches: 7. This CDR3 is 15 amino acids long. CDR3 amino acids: CASSFGPGGPETQYF. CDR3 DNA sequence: TGTGCCAGCAGTTTTGGGCCAGGGGGCCCAGAGACCCAGTACTTC.

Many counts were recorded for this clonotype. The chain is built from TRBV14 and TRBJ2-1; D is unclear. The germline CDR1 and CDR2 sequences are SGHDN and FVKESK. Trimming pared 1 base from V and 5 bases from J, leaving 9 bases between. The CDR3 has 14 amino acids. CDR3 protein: CASSQAIGNNEQFF. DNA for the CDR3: TGTGCCAGCAGCCAAGCAATAGGGAACAATGAGCAGTTCTTC.

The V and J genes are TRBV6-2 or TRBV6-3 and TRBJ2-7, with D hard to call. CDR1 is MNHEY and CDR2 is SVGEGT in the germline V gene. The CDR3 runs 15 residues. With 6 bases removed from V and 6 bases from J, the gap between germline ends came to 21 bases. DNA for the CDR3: TGTGCCAGCAGCCGCGATCTCCTAGGCGCAGGCGAGCAGTACGTC. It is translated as CASSRDLLGAGEQYV.

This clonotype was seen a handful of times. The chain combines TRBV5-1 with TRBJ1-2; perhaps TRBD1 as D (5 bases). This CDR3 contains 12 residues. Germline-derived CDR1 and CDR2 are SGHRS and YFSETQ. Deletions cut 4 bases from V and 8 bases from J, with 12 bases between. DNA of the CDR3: TGCGCCAGCAGCCGGGACGGTGAAGGCTACACCTTC. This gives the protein CASSRDGEGYTF.

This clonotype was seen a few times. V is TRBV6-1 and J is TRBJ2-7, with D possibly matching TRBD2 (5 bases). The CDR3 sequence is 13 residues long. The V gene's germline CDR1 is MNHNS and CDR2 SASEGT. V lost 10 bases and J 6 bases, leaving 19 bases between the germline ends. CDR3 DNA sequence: TGTGCCACCCCATTCGGGGTTTCGGGCGAGCAGTACTTC. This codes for CATPFGVSGEQYF.

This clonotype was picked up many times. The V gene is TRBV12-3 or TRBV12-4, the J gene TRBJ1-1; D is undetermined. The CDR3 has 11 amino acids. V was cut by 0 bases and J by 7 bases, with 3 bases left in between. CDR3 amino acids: CASSLAVEAFF. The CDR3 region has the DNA TGTGCCAGCAGTTTAGCGGTTGAAGCTTTCTTT.

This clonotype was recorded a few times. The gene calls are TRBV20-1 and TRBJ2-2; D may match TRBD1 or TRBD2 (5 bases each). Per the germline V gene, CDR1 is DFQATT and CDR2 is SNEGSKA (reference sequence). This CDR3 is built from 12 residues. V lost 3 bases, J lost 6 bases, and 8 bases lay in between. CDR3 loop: CSASQGPGELFF. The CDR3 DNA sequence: TGCAGTGCTAGTCAGGGACCCGGGGAGCTGTTTTTT.

The CDR3 DNA reads TGTGCCATCAGTGATATAGGGGGCGGACGGACTGAAGCTTTCTTT. This translates into CAISDIGGGRTEAFF. This chain uses TRBV10-3 with TRBJ1-1; 7 bases agree with TRBD1. Per the germline V gene, CDR1 is ENHRY and CDR2 is SYGVKD. The CDR3 covers 15 residues. V was clipped by 3 bases and J by 5 bases; unmatched bases: 9.

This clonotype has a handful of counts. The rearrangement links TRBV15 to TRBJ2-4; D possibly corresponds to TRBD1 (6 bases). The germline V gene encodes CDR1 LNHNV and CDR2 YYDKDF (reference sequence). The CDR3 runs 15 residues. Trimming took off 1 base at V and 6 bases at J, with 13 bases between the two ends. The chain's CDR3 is CATSRVGNRANIQYF. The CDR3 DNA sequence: TGTGCCACCAGCAGAGTAGGTAACAGGGCAAACATTCAGTACTTC.

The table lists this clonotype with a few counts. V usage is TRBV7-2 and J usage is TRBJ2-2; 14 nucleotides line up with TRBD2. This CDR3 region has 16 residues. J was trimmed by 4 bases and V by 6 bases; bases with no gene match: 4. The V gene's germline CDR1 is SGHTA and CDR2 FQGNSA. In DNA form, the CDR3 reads TGTGCCAGCAGTCGGACTAGCGGGGGGCGCACCGGGGAGCTGTTTTTT. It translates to CASSRTSGGRTGELFF.

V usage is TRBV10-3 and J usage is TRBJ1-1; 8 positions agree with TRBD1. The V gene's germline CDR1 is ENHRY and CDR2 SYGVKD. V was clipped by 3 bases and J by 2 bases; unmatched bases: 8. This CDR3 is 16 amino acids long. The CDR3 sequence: CAISDVTGGYNTEAFF. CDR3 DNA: TGTGCCATCAGTGACGTTACAGGGGGGTATAACACTGAAGCTTTCTTT.

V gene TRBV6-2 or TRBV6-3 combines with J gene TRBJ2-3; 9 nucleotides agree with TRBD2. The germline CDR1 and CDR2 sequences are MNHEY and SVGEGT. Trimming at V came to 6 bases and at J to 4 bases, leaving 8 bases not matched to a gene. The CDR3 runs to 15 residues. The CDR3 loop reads CASSSGLARADTQYF. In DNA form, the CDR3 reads TGTGCCAGCAGCTCCGGACTAGCGAGGGCAGATACGCAGTATTTT.

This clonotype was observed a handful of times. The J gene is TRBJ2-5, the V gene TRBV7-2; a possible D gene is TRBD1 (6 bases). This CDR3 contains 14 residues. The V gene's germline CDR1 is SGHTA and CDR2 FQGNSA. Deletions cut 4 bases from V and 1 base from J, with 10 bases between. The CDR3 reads CASSYNRAQETQYF. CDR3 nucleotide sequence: TGTGCCAGCAGCTACAACAGGGCCCAAGAGACCCAGTACTTC.

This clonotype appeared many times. This chain's CDR3 is CASSWGGSSYEQYV. DNA for the CDR3: TGTGCCAGCAGCTGGGGAGGGAGCTCCTACGAGCAGTACGTC. The chain uses TRBV7-9 and TRBJ2-7, with 7 bases matching TRBD2. The V gene's germline CDR1 is SEHNR and CDR2 FQNEAQ (reference sequence). V shed 4 bases, J shed 0 bases, and the junction held 3 bases outside the gene matches. This CDR3 has 14 amino acids.

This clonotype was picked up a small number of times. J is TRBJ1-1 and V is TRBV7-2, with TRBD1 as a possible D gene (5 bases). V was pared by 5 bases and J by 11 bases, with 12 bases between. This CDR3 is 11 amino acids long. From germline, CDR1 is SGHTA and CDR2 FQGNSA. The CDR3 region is CASSPLGVAFF. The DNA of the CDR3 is TGTGCCAGCAGCCCCTTGGGGGTTGCTTTCTTT.

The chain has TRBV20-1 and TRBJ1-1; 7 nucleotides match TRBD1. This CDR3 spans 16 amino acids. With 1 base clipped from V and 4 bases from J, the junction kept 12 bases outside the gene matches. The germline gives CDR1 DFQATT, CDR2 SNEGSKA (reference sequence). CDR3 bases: TGCAGTGCTAGAGTTGGGACAGCGAGGGGTTTCACTGAAGCTTTCTTT. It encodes CSARVGTARGFTEAFF.

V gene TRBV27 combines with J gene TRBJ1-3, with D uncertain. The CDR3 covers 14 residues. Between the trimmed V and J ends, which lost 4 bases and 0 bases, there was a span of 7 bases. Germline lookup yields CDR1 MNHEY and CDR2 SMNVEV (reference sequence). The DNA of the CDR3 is TGTGCCAGCAGTTCAACAGTCTCTGGAAACACCATATATTTT. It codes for CASSSTVSGNTIYF.

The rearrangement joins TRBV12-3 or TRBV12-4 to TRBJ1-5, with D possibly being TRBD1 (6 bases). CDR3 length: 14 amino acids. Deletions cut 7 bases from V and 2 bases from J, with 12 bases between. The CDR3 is CASTRAGGNQPQHF. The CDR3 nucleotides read TGTGCCAGCACCAGGGCAGGGGGCAATCAGCCCCAGCATTTT.

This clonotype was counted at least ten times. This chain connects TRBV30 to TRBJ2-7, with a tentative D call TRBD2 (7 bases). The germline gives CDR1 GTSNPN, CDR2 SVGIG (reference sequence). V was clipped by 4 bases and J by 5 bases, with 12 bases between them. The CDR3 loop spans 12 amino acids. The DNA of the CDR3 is TGTGCCTGGAACAGGGAGGGCGACGAGCAGTACTTC. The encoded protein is CAWNREGDEQYF.